This T cell receptor beta chain was captured in a study of shared T cell receptors in the human thymus. In germline, CDR1 is PRHDT, CDR2 FYEKMQ (reference sequence). CDR3 length equals 18 residues. The V segment lost 5 bases and the J segment 3 bases; nucleotides outside the gene matches: 16. Assay used: immunoSEQ multiplex PCR; TCRdb lists only in-frame clones, some missing. The data hold hundreds of thousands of clones, with 70% to 90% observed a single time. The same sample was also studied in work on human thymus T cells. As reported in that work: Resections obtained during corrective heart surgery supplied the thymus tissue. Thymic as well as blood repertoires seemed to favor certain V and J genes unevenly. Related studies noted strongly shared thymic repertoires across unrelated people.

Sequencing was carried out using thymocytes. The receptor's source is a boy in the first two years of life with a congenital heart defect. The chain links TRBV13 to TRBJ1-3, with 7 bases fitting TRBD1. The CDR3 spells CASSHRDSGPRRGNTIYF. The CDR3 DNA reads as TGTGCCAGCAGCCACCGGGACAGCGGGCCTCGCCGTGGAAACACCATATATTTT.